One T cell receptor beta chain is described in this entry. A quantity of about 0.5 to 1 ug RNA underwent reverse transcription using random hexamers. TCRdb reanalysed the immunoSEQ multiplex PCR reads using MiXCR and keeps one entry per CDR3 protein. The data hold 200,000 to 300,000 distinct CDR3 sequences, with about 96% observed a single time. The CDR3 is made up of 16 amino acids. Trimming pared 3 bases from V and 0 bases from J, leaving 15 bases between. CDR1 is MDHEN, CDR2 SYDVKM, per germline. These data come from a study of CD8 T cells in Susac syndrome. The receptor comes from a human donor with Susac syndrome. The sequenced sample consisted of CD4+ T cells from PBMCs. This sequence joins TRBV28 and TRBJ2-7; D not certain. In DNA form, the CDR3 reads TGTGCCAGCAGTTTCTCCTCTGACCTAAGCTCCTACGAGCAGTACTTC. Residues: CASSFSSDLSSYEQYF.